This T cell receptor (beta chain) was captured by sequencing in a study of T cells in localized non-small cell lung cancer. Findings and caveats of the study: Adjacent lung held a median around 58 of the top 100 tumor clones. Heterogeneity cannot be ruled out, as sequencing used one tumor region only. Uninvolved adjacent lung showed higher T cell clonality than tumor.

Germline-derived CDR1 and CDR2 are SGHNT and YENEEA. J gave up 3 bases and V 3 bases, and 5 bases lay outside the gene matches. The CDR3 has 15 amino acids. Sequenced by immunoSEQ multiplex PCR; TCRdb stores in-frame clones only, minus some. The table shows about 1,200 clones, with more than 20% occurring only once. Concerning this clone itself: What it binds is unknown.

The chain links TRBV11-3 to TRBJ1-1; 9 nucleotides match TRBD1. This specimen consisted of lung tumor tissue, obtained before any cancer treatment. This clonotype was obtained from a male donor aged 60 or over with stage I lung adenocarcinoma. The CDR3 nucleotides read TGTGCCAGCAGCTTGGGGACAGGGAGGTACACTGAAGCTTTCTTT. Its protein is CASSLGTGRYTEAFF.